This TCR beta chain stems from a study of technical replicates of blood from several donors. Sequenced by immunoSEQ multiplex PCR; TCRdb stores in-frame clones only, minus some. The sample includes under 70,000 clones, 86% seen only once; the top ten take over 5.5%. The specimen sequenced was PBMCs. The sequence derives from a human donor in good health. Some clones in this sample may be carry-over from other donors' samples.

The CDR3 coding sequence is TGTGCCAGCAGCTGGGGGCCGGGGGAGCAGTACTTC. This sequence encodes CASSWGPGEQYF. J is TRBJ2-7 and V is TRBV5-4; TRBD1 might be the D (6 bases). Trimming shortened V by 3 bases and J by 7 bases, and 11 bases separated the two germline ends. This CDR3 contains 12 residues. Germline loops: CDR1 SGHNT, CDR2 YYREEE (reference sequence).